This T cell receptor (beta chain) was recovered during a study of T cell repertoires in cytomegalovirus infection. Study details: Evidence of both CMV infection and a matching HLA type came from public TCR beta signatures.

Study-level results: The ex vivo response was dominated by HLA-C-restricted CMV-specific TCR beta clonotypes.

This clonotype was recorded at least ten times. What it recognizes is unknown. TCRdb re-derived calls from the reads in MiXCR, one entry per CDR3 protein. The sample shows hundreds of thousands of distinct CDR3 sequences, under 40% of them seen only once. The CDR3 loop spans 14 amino acids. Trimming took off 0 bases at V and 3 bases at J, with 6 bases between the two ends. Germline loops: CDR1 SGHVS, CDR2 FQNEAQ. The sequence came from a human donor in good health (CMV status not recorded). Some clones in this sample may be carry-over from other donors' samples. The chain has TRBV7-8 and TRBJ1-3; no clear D gene. Sequencing input: PBMCs. CDR3 sequence reads: CASSLAGGGNTIYF. The DNA for the CDR3 is TGTGCCAGCAGCTTAGCAGGAGGTGGAAACACCATATATTTT.